The T cell receptor beta chain described here comes from a study of shared clonotypes between healthy human individuals. Negatively enriched CD4+ T cells were divided by CD45RA into naive and memory. V shed 4 bases, J shed 3 bases, and the junction held 13 bases outside the gene matches. Looked up from germline, CDR1 is SGHRS and CDR2 is YFSETQ. The CDR3 runs to 17 residues. Study-wide results and caveats: Relative to memory subsets, naive subsets generally showed larger estimated richness.

Of note for this clone: Its target is not known.

Original processing notes: ImmunoSEQ gave junction-only sequences without quality scores, so filtering differed. Profiled with immunoSEQ multiplex PCR; TCRdb holds only in-frame clones, not every one. V and J calls and clone size follow that table, whereas D and trimming were derived from the DNA. The sample lists approximately 2.1 million clones; 85% to 95% were seen once. This clonotype was obtained from a man younger than 35 in good health. Some clones in this sample may be carry-over from other donors' samples. Sequenced input: naive CD4+ T cells from PBMCs. Subset: CD45RA+ positively selected. The rearrangement uses TRBV5-1 and TRBJ1-1; 9 bases are a match to TRBD1. Here the CDR3 reads CASSPPNSGQGHTEAFF. CDR3 bases: TGCGCCAGCAGCCCACCAAACTCGGGACAGGGACACACTGAAGCTTTCTTT.